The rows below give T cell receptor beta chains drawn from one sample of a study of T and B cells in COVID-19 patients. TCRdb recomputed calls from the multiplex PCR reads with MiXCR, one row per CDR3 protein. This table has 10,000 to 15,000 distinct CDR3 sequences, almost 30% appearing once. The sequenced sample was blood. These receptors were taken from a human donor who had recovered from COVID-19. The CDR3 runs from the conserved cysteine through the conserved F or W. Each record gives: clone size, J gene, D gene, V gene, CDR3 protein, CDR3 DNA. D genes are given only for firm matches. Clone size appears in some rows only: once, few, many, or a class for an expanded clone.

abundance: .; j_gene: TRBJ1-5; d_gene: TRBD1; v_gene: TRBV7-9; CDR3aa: CASSLNRQGGNQPQHF; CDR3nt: TGTGCCAGCAGCCTCAACCGACAGGGGGGAAATCAGCCCCAGCATTTT
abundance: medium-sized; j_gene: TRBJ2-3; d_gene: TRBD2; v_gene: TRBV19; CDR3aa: CASKTSGHTDTQYF; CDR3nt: TGTGCCAGTAAGACTAGCGGACACACAGATACGCAGTATTTT
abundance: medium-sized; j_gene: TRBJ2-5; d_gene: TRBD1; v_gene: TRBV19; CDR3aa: CASSTRTGSRETQYF; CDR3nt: TGTGCCAGTAGTACACGGACAGGGTCTCGAGAGACCCAGTACTTC
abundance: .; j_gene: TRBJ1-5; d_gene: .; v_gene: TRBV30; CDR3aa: CAWTSGGAAQPQHF; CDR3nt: TGTGCCTGGACCTCGGGGGGGGCTGCTCAGCCCCAGCATTTT
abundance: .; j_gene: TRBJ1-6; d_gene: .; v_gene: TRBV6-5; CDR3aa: CASSAGPYNSPLHF; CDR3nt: TGTGCCAGCAGTGCTGGGCCCTATAATTCACCCCTCCACTTT
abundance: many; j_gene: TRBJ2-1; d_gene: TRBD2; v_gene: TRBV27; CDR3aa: CASRVGLAGGFYNEQFF; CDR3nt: TGTGCCAGCAGAGTCGGACTCGCGGGAGGTTTTTACAATGAGCAGTTCTTC
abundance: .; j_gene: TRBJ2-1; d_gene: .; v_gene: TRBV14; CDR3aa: CASSKTRDNEQFF; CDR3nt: TGTGCCAGCAGCAAGACCCGAGACAATGAGCAGTTCTTC
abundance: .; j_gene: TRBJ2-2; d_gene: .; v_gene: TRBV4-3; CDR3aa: CASSQDEMASGELFF; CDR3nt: TGCGCCAGCAGCCAAGATGAAATGGCATCCGGGGAGCTGTTTTTT
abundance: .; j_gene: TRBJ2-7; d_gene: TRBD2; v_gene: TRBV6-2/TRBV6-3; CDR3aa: CASSYPHSGRFSYEQYF; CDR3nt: TGTGCCAGCAGTTACCCCCATAGCGGGAGGTTCTCCTACGAGCAGTACTTC
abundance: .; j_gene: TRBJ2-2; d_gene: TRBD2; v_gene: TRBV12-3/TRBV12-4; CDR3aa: CASSSTSGRVVGELFF; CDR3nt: TGTGCCAGCAGCTCGACTAGCGGGAGGGTGGTCGGGGAGCTGTTTTTT
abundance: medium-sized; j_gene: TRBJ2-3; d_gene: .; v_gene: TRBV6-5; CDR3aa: CASSPLRRATDTQYF; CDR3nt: TGTGCCAGCAGCCCCTTGCGGAGGGCCACAGATACGCAGTATTTT
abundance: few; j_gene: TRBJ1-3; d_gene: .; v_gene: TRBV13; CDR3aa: CASSTTQGAGNTIYF; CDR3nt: TGTGCCAGCAGCACAACGCAGGGTGCTGGAAACACCATATATTTT
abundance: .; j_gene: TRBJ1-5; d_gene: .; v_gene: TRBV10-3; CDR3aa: CAIRGDVSNQPQHF; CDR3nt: TGTGCCATCAGGGGGGACGTTAGCAATCAGCCCCAGCATTTT
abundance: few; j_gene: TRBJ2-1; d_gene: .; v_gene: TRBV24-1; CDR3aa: CATSDLVEQFF; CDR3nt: TGTGCCACCAGTGATTTGGTGGAGCAGTTCTTC
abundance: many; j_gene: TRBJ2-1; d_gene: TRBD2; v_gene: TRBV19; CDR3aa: CASSKLAGGLGEQFF; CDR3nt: TGTGCCAGTAGTAAACTAGCGGGAGGGCTAGGTGAGCAGTTCTTC
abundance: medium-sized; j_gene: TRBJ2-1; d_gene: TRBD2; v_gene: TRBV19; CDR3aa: CASSIGAIAGKQFF; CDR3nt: TGTGCCAGTAGTATAGGTGCGATAGCGGGTAAGCAGTTCTTC
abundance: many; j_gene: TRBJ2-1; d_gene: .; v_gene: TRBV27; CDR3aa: CASSDGIGGSYNEQFF; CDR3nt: TGTGCCAGCAGTGACGGAATCGGCGGGTCCTACAATGAGCAGTTCTTC
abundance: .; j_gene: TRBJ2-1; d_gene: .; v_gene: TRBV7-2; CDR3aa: CASSLTRLYEQFF; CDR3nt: TGTGCCAGCAGCTTAACGCGCTTGTATGAGCAGTTCTTC
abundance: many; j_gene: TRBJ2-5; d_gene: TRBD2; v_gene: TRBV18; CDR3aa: CASSRETSGSPKGTQYF; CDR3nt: TGTGCCAGCTCACGAGAGACTAGCGGGAGCCCAAAAGGGACCCAGTACTTC
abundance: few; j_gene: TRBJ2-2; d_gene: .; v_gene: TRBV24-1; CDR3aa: CATSGSSHGELFF; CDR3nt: TGTGCCACCAGTGGGTCCAGCCACGGGGAGCTGTTTTTT
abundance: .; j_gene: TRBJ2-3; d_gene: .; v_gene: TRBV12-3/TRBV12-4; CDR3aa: CASSQWGPAAGTQYF; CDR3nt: TGTGCCAGCAGTCAATGGGGGCCGGCGGCAGGTACGCAGTATTTT
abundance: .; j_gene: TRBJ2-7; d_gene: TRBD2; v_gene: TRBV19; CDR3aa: CASSFGGGYEKYF; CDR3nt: TGTGCCAGTAGTTTCGGGGGGGGCTACGAGAAGTACTTC
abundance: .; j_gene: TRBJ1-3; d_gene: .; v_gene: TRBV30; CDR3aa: CAWSPDRSLSSGNTIYF; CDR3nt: TGTGCCTGGAGTCCAGACAGGTCCCTTAGCTCTGGAAACACCATATATTTT
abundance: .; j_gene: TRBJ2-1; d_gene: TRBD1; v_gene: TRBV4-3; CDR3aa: CASSQGQGRHEQFF; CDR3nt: TGCGCCAGCAGCCAGGGACAGGGTCGGCATGAGCAGTTCTTC
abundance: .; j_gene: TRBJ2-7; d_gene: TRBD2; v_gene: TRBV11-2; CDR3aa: CASSLGGREDYEQYF; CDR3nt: TGTGCCAGCAGCTTAGGCGGGCGGGAGGACTACGAGCAGTACTTC
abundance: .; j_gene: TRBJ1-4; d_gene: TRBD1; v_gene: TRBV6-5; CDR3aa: CASSYYGTGLEGEKLFF; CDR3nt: TGTGCCAGCAGTTACTATGGGACAGGGCTAGAAGGGGAAAAACTGTTTTTT
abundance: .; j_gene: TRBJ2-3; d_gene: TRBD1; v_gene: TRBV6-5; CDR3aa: CASSRIFRQGQPDTQYF; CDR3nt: TGTGCCAGCAGCAGAATCTTCAGACAGGGCCAACCGGATACGCAGTATTTT